These 2 T cell receptor beta chains came from one sample sequenced in a study of T cell clonotyping in hematopoietic cell transplantation. Measured with immunoSEQ multiplex PCR; TCRdb has only the in-frame clones, and not every one. In the table there are under 30,000 clones, 80% to 95% of which are singletons. Here the sequenced sample was PBMCs, taken 100 days after allogeneic stem cell transplant. The source of these receptors is a female patient in her fifties who had an allogeneic stem cell transplant from a related donor, so the T cells may come from the graft donor. Some clones in this sample may be carry-over from other donors' samples.

The chain has TRBV4-3 and TRBJ2-1; tentatively, D is TRBD2 (7 bases). V was pared by 1 base and J by 6 bases, with 16 bases between. The V gene's germline CDR1 is LGHNA and CDR2 YSLEER. CDR3 length equals 16 residues. In nucleotides, the CDR3 is TGCGCCAGCAGCCAAGCCGGGGGGCTTTTAAGCAATGAGCAGTTCTTC. Its protein is CASSQAGGLLSNEQFF.

This chain joins TRBV5-1 and TRBJ1-1, with D unresolved. In germline, CDR1 is SGHRS, CDR2 YFSETQ. The CDR3 consists of 14 residues. V lost 0 bases to trimming and J lost 10 bases, with 16 bases between them. CDR3: CASSLGVSNWVAFF. In DNA, the CDR3 is TGCGCCAGCAGCTTGGGCGTTTCAAATTGGGTAGCTTTCTTT.